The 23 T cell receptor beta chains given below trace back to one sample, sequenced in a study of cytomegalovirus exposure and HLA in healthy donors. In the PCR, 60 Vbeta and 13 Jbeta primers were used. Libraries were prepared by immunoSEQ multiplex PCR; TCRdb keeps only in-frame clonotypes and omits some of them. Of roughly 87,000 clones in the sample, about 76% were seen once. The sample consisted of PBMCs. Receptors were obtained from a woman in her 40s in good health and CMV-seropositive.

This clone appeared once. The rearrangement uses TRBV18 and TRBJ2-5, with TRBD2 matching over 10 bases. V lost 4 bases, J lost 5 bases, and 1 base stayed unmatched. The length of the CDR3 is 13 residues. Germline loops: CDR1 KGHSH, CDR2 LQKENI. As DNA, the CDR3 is TGTGCCAGCTCACTGGGACTAGCGGAGACCCAGTACTTC. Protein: CASSLGLAETQYF.

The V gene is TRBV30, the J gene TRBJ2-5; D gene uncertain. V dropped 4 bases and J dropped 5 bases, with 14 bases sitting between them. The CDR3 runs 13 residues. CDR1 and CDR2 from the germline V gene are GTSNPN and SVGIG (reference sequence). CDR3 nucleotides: TGTGCCTGGACCGACATCGCGCAGGAGACCCAGTACTTC. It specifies CAWTDIAQETQYF.

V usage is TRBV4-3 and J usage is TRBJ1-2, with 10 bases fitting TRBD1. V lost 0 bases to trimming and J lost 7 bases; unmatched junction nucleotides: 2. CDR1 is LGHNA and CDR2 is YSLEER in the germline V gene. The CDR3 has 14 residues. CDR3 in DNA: TGCGCCAGCAGCCAAGAATGGGACAGGGGTGGCTACACCTTC. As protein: CASSQEWDRGGYTF.

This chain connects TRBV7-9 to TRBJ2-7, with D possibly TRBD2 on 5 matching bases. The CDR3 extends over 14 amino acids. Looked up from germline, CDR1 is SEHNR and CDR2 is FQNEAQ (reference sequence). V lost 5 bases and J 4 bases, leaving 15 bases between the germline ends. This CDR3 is CASSPPDSLYEQYF. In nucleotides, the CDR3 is TGTGCCAGCAGCCCCCCGGACTCTCTTTACGAGCAGTACTTC.

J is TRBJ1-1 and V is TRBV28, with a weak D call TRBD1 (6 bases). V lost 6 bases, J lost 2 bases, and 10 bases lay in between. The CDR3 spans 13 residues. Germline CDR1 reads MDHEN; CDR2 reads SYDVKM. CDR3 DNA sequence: TGTGCCAGCAGCCAAGGGGGTAACACTGAAGCTTTCTTT. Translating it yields CASSQGGNTEAFF.

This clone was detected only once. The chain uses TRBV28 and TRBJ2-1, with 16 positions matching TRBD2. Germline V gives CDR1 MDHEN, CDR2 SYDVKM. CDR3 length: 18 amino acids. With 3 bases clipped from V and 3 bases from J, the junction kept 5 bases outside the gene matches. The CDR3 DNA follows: TGTGCCAGCAGTTTGTGGGGACTAGCGGGAGGGAGCTACAATGAGCAGTTCTTC. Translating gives CASSLWGLAGGSYNEQFF.

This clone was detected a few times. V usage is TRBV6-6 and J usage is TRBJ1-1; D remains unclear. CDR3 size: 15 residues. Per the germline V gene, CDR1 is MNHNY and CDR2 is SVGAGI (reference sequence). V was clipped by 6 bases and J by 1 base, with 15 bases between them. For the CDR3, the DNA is TGTGCCAGCAGGGTCGGAGAGGGCGGGAACACTGAAGCTTTCTTT. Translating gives CASRVGEGGNTEAFF.

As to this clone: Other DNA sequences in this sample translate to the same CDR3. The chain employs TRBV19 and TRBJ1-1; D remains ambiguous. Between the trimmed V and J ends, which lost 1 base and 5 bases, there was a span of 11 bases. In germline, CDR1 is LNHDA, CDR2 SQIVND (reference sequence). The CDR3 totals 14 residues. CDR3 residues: CASSIASVRTEAFF. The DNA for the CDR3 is TGTGCCAGTAGTATAGCCTCCGTGAGGACTGAAGCTTTCTTT.

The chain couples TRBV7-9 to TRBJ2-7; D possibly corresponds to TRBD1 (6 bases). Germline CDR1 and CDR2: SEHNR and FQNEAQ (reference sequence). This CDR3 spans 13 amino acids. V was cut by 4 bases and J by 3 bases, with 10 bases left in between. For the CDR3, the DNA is TGTGCCAGCAGCTGGACGGACAGCTACGAGCAGTACTTC. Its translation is CASSWTDSYEQYF.

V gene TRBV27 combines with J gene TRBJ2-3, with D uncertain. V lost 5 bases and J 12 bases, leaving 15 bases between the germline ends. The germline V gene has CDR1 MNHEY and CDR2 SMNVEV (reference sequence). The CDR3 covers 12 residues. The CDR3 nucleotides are TGTGCCAGCAGTCAGAGGATGAGCGATCAGTATTTT. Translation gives CASSQRMSDQYF.

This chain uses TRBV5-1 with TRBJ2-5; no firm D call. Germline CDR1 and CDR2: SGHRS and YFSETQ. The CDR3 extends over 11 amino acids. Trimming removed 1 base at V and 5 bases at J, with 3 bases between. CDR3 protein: CASSLRETQYF. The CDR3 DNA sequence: TGCGCCAGCAGCTTGCGGGAGACCCAGTACTTC.

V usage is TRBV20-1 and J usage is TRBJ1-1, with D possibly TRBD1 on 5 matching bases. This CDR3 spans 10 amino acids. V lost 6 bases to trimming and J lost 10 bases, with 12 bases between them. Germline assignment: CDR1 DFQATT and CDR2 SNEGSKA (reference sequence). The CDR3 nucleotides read TGCAGTGCCCCGACCAGGGTAGCTTTCTTT. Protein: CSAPTRVAFF.

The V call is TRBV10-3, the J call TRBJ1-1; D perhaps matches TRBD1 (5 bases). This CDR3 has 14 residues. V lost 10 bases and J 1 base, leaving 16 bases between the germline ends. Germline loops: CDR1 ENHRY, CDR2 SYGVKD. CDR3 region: CATGLSQGNTEAFF. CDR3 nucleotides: TGTGCCACAGGGTTAAGCCAGGGGAACACTGAAGCTTTCTTT.

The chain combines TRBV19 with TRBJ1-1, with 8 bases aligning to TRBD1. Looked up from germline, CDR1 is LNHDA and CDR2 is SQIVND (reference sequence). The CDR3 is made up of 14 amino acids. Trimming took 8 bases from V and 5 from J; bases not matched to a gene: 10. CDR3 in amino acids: CASLNRGIGTEAFF. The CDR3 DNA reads TGTGCCAGTCTGAACAGGGGGATAGGGACTGAAGCTTTCTTT.

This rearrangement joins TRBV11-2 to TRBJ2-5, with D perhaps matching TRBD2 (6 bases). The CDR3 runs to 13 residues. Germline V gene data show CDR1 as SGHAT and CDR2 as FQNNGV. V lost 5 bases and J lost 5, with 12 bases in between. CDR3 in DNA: TGTGCCAGCAGCCTGGGGGGTAGGGAGACCCAGTACTTC. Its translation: CASSLGGRETQYF.

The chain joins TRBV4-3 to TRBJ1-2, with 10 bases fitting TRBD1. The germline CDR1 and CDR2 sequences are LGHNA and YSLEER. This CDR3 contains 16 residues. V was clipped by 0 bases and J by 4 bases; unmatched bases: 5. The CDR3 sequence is CASSQEGQGGVYGYTF. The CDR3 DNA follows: TGCGCCAGCAGCCAAGAAGGACAGGGGGGTGTCTATGGCTACACCTTC.

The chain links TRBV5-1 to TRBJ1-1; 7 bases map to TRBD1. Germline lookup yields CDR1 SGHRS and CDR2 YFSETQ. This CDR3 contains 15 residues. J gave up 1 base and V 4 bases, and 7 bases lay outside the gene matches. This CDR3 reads CASSPGTVGNTEAFF. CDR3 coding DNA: TGCGCCAGCAGCCCCGGGACAGTTGGGAACACTGAAGCTTTCTTT. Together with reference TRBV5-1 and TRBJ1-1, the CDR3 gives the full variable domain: KAGVTQTPRYLIKTRGQQVTLSCSPISGHRSVSWYQQTPGQGLQFLFEYFSETQRNKGNFPGRFSGRQFSNSRSEMNVSTLELGDSALYLCASSPGTVGNTEAFFGQGTRLTVV.

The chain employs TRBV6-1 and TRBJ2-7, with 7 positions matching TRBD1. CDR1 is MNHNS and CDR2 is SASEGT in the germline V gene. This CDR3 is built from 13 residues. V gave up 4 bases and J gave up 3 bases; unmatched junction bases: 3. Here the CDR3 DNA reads TGTGCCAGCAGTGGGGACAGTTTCTACGAGCAGTACTTC. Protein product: CASSGDSFYEQYF.

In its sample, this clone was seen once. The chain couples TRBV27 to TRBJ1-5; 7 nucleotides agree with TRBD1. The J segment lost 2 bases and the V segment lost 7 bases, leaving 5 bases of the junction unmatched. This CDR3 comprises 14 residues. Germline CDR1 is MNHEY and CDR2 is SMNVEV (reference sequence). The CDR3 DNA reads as TGTGCCAGCAAAAGACAGGGACGCAATCAGCCCCAGCATTTT. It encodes CASKRQGRNQPQHF.

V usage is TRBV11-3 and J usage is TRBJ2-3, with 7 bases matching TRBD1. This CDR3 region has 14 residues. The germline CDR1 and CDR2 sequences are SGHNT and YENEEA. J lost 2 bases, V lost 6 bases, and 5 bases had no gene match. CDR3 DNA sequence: TGTGCCAGCAGTGAAGGGGGCCCCACAGATACGCAGTATTTT. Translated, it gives CASSEGGPTDTQYF.

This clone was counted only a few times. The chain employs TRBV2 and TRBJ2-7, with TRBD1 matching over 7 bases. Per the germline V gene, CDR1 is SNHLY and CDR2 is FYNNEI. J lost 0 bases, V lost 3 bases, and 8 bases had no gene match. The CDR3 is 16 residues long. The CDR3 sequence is CASSDRLDRFSYEQYF. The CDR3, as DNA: TGTGCCAGCAGTGACCGACTGGACAGGTTCTCCTACGAGCAGTACTTC.

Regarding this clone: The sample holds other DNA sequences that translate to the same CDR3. CDR3 residues: CASSLSRAGNTIYF. The DNA of the CDR3 is TGTGCCAGCAGTTTATCCAGGGCCGGAAACACCATATATTTT. The chain recombines TRBV28 with TRBJ1-3, with TRBD1 as a possible D gene (5 bases). Germline V gene sequence: CDR1 MDHEN, CDR2 SYDVKM. V dropped 1 base and J dropped 4 bases, with 8 bases sitting between them. CDR3 size: 14 residues.

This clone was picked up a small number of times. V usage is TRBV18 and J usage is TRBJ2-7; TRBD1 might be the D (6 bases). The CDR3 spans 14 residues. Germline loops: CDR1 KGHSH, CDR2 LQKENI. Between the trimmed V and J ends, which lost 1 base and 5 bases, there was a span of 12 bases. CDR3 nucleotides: TGTGCCAGCTCACCACGGGCAGGGGCGGACGAGCAGTACTTC. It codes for CASSPRAGADEQYF.